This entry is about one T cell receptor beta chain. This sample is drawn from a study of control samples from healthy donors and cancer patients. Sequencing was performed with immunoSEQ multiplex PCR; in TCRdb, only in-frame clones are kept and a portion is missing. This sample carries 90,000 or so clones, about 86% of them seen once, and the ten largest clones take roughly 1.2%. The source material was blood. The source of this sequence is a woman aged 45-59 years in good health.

In DNA, the CDR3 is TGTGCCAGCGGGGTCCAAGAGACCCAGTACTTC. Its translation is CASGVQETQYF. The chain combines TRBV6-5 with TRBJ2-5; D is uncertain. Trimming removed 8 bases from V and 1 base from J, with 5 bases in between. The length of the CDR3 is 11 residues. Per germline, CDR1 MNHEY and CDR2 SVGAGI.